Sequencing of this TCR beta chain was carried out in a study of shared clonotypes between healthy human individuals. As for the study in general: Donors had three CD4 naive, three CD4 memory, two CD8 naive and one CD8 memory plate apiece. Broader study findings: For naive CD4 cells, roughly 5.5% of clonotypes were shared across a handful of donors.

To note about this clone: Its antigen remains unidentified.

Method: immunoSEQ multiplex PCR; TCRdb's copy keeps in-frame clones and lacks some. This repertoire shows over a million clones, roughly 96% found once; its top ten account for 1% to 1.5%. This CDR3 is built from 14 residues. The V gene's germline CDR1 is MNHEY and CDR2 SMNVEV (reference sequence). Trimming took 3 bases from V and 0 from J, leaving 9 bases between them. The specimen was naive CD4+ T cells sorted from blood. Stated subset: CD45RA+ positively selected. The genes are TRBV27 and TRBJ2-7; D uncertain. The source of this sequence is a man aged 30 to 45 in good health. The CDR3 sequence is CASSLYVDSYEQYF. The CDR3 DNA is TGTGCCAGCAGTTTGTATGTGGACTCCTACGAGCAGTACTTC.